The 2 T cell receptor beta chains below were found in one sample sequenced in a study of monozygotic twins with inflammatory bowel disease (dated by TCRdb to the late 2010s). The library was produced with 5' RACE. Instrument on record: Illumina HiSeq 2500. TCRdb reprocessed the sequencing reads and holds a single record per CDR3 protein sequence, with no DNA. The table of this sample itemizes about 380,000 distinct CDR3 sequences. 2.6% of the sample belongs to the ten largest clones. The sequencing sample was made of blood. These receptors came from a human donor with ulcerative colitis or Crohn's disease, or a healthy co-twin of an affected twin (not recorded which).

The chain couples TRBV5-1 to TRBJ2-3. Germline V gives CDR1 SGHRS, CDR2 YFSETQ. This CDR3 is built from 18 residues. This CDR3 is CASSRTYTSSSSTDTQYF.

The J gene is TRBJ1-5, the V gene TRBV18. The CDR3 extends over 14 amino acids. Germline V gene lookup returns CDR1 KGHSH and CDR2 LQKENI. CDR3 in amino acids: CASSPGYGSQPQHF.